This record looks at one T cell receptor (beta chain) sequence and its context. The antigen is undetermined. Relative to the germline gene, one junction end is altered; a read error may explain this. In each case, RNA was isolated and then reverse transcribed into cDNA as the sequencing template. Measured with immunoSEQ multiplex PCR; TCRdb has only the in-frame clones, and not every one. The sample gives 200,000 or so clones, around two fifths of which show up once; around 0.48% is in the top ten. Looked up from germline, CDR1 is SSHAT and CDR2 is FNYEAQ (reference sequence). CDR3 length equals 13 residues. These data come from a study of CD8+ T cells in alopecia areata. On the study more broadly: Affected scalp percentage determined the severity score of treated patients.

Study observations and caveats: An increase in clonality over normal scalp was evident in lesional scalp, especially alopecia totalis/universalis. For baseline CD8+ expansion, any link to response stays uncertain with one nonresponder.

Treatment specified: oral pan-JAK inhibitor, 5-10 mg twice daily. The sorting of PBMCs gave CD4+ and CD8+ T cells. This receptor was obtained from a human donor with alopecia areata. The sequenced sample was CD4+ T cells sorted from blood, obtained between weeks 30 and 35, from a patient treated with tofacitinib. This chain links TRBV7-7 with TRBJ2-3; TRBD1 is a possible D gene (5 bases). In DNA, the CDR3 is TGTGCTAGCAGTACTACAGGTCGGGATACGCAGTATTTT. Amino acids: CASSTTGRDTQYF.